This passage covers 3 T cell receptor beta chains from one sample sequenced in a study of blood T cells in healthy people across ages. Next came a second PCR, run for about 6 to 11 cycles, which used a sample-barcoded 5' primer along with a J-beta primer mix. TCRdb re-called the 5' RACE reads with MiXCR, one entry per CDR3 protein. The sample yields about 1.1 million distinct CDR3 sequences, under 40% seen once. Sample: blood. These receptors were obtained from a man between 18 and 35 years old in good health.

This clonotype was recorded at least ten times. The chain joins TRBV7-9 to TRBJ1-5; 12 bases fit TRBD1. After removal of 8 bases from V and 2 bases from J, the junction contained 1 base not matched to a gene. CDR3 length: 14 residues. Germline CDR1 reads SEHNR; CDR2 reads FQNEAQ (reference sequence). This chain's CDR3 is CASGTGGGNQPQHF. CDR3 in DNA: TGTGCCAGCGGGACAGGGGGCGGCAATCAGCCCCAGCATTTT.

This clonotype came up once. V is TRBV28 and J is TRBJ2-1, with D perhaps being TRBD1 or TRBD2 (7 bases each). The J call may not be correct, given that the DNA end is closer to TRBJ2-7. Germline CDR1 and CDR2: MDHEN and SYDVKM. The length of the CDR3 is 16 residues. The CDR3 reads CASREGGGASYNEQYF. Here the CDR3 DNA reads TGTGCCAGCAGGGAGGGAGGGGGCGCTTCCTACAATGAGCAGTACTTC.

This clonotype was recorded a few times. The V and J genes are TRBV28 and TRBJ2-3; no firm D call. Per the germline V gene, CDR1 is MDHEN and CDR2 is SYDVKM. The CDR3 extends over 13 amino acids. Trimming took off 8 bases at V and 0 bases at J, with 9 bases between the two ends. The CDR3 DNA reads TGTGCCAGCGGACCCCCAAGCACAGATACGCAGTATTTT. Amino acid sequence: CASGPPSTDTQYF.